Listed here are 31 T cell receptor beta chains from one sample, sequenced in a study of cytomegalovirus exposure and HLA in healthy donors. Primers included in the PCR were 60 Vbeta and 13 Jbeta primers. Some clones are missing from TCRdb's copy, which holds only in-frame ones; the method was immunoSEQ multiplex PCR. The data show around 150,000 clones, with around 80% seen just once and about 6.8% held by the top ten. The source material was PBMCs. The receptors here all came from a middle-aged man in good health and CMV-seropositive.

This chain joins TRBV18 and TRBJ2-3, with a weak D call TRBD2 (6 bases). V dropped 3 bases and J dropped 0 bases, with 13 bases sitting between them. Germline V CDR1 and CDR2: KGHSH, LQKENI. This CDR3 comprises 16 residues. This chain's CDR3 is CASSPKPSDSTDTQYF. The DNA for the CDR3 is TGTGCCAGCTCACCGAAACCTAGCGATAGCACAGATACGCAGTATTTT. Based on the CDR3 plus reference TRBV18 and TRBJ2-3, the full variable domain is NAGVMQNPRHLVRRRGQEARLRCSPMKGHSHVYWYRQLPEEGLKFMVYLQKENIIDESGMPKERFSAEFPKEGPSILRIQQVVRGDSAAYFCASSPKPSDSTDTQYFGPGTRLTVL.

Only one count was recorded for this clone. CDR3 nucleotides: TGTGCCAGCAGTTCAAGTACGGGGGGGCTTTACGGAGGGACCCAGTACTTC. Protein: CASSSSTGGLYGGTQYF. This chain joins TRBV28 and TRBJ2-5, with 8 bases identical to TRBD2. The CDR3 is 17 residues long. Germline-derived CDR1 and CDR2 are MDHEN and SYDVKM. The junction had 17 bases not matched to a gene; V was cut back by 4 bases and J by 7 bases. Complete variable domain (other parts from reference TRBV28 and TRBJ2-5): DVKVTQSSRYLVKRTGEKVFLECVQDMDHENMFWYRQDPGLGLRLIYFSYDVKMKEKGDIPEGYSVSREKKERFSLILESASTNQTSMYLCASSSSTGGLYGGTQYFGPGTRLLVL.

The V and J genes are TRBV6-1 and TRBJ2-2, with 11 bases matching TRBD1. The CDR3 is 16 amino acids. CDR1 and CDR2 (germline): MNHNS, SASEGT. V was pared by 7 bases and J by 3 bases, with 7 bases of the junction left unmatched. DNA of the CDR3: TGTGCCAGCAATGACGGACAGGGGGCACACACCGGGGAGCTGTTTTTT. Protein product: CASNDGQGAHTGELFF.

The rearrangement links TRBV7-2 to TRBJ2-7, with 11 bases lining up with TRBD2. The length of the CDR3 is 17 residues. The J segment lost 0 bases and the V segment lost 5 bases, leaving 9 bases of the junction unmatched. Looked up from germline, CDR1 is SGHTA and CDR2 is FQGNSA. In nucleotides, the CDR3 is TGTGCCAGCAGCCCTAGCGGGGGGAGGGGATCCTCCTACGAGCAGTACTTC. Protein: CASSPSGGRGSSYEQYF. Full variable domain (rest looked up from reference TRBV7-2 and TRBJ2-7): GAGVSQSPSNKVTEKGKDVELRCDPISGHTALYWYRQSLGQGLEFLIYFQGNSAPDKSGLPSDRFSAERTGGSVSTLTIQRTQQEDSAVYLCASSPSGGRGSSYEQYFGPGTRLTVT.

As for this clone: Other DNA sequences in the sample encode the same CDR3. The V and J genes are TRBV4-2 and TRBJ1-6, with TRBD1 identical over 8 bases. Germline assignment: CDR1 LGHNA and CDR2 YNFKEQ. The junction had 10 bases not matched to a gene; V was cut back by 3 bases and J by 0 bases. The CDR3 has 19 residues. The CDR3 reads CASSHTWDRQSSYNSPLHF. The CDR3 DNA reads as TGTGCCAGCAGCCACACGTGGGACAGGCAAAGCTCCTATAATTCACCCCTCCACTTT.

The chain is built from TRBV18 and TRBJ1-2, with TRBD1 identical over 10 bases. Germline CDR1 is KGHSH and CDR2 is LQKENI. V gave up 1 base and J gave up 0 bases; unmatched junction bases: 11. The CDR3 sequence is 19 residues long. Here the CDR3 reads CASSPQNLGTGETNYGYTF. In nucleotides, the CDR3 is TGTGCCAGCTCACCACAAAATTTAGGGACAGGGGAAACTAACTATGGCTACACCTTC.

This sequence joins TRBV27 and TRBJ1-2, with 7 bases lining up with TRBD1. Germline V gene lookup returns CDR1 MNHEY and CDR2 SMNVEV (reference sequence). J lost 10 bases, V lost 4 bases, and 6 bases had no gene match. The CDR3 has 12 amino acids. The DNA of the CDR3 is TGTGCCAGCAGTTCCCGACAGGGACACTACACCTTC. It specifies CASSSRQGHYTF.

Comment on this clone: The missing conserved phenylalanine or tryptophan at the end of this CDR3 makes a read error likely. The chain links TRBV5-1 to TRBJ2-3; 10 bases are a match to TRBD1. The CDR3 spans 14 residues. Germline lookup yields CDR1 SGHRS and CDR2 YFSETQ. The ends lost 5 bases at V and 4 bases at J; junction bases unmatched: 4. The CDR3 protein is CASRVGTGADTQYL. Written as DNA, the CDR3 is TGCGCCAGCAGGGTTGGGACAGGGGCAGATACGCAGTATCTT.

The rearrangement links TRBV29-1 to TRBJ1-4; D remains unclear. Germline CDR1 SQVTM, CDR2 ANQGSEA. The CDR3 extends over 15 amino acids. V dropped 5 bases and J dropped 3 bases, with 16 bases sitting between them. This chain's CDR3 is CSVKLRAAPNEKLFF. The CDR3 coding sequence is TGCAGCGTTAAACTACGCGCCGCTCCTAATGAAAAACTGTTTTTT.

This clone was picked up a small number of times. V usage is TRBV6-5 and J usage is TRBJ2-5; TRBD2 agrees at 9 bases. CDR1 and CDR2 (germline): MNHEY, SVGAGI. Trimming at V came to 5 bases and at J to 5 bases, leaving 9 bases not matched to a gene. The CDR3 contains 15 residues. Written as DNA, the CDR3 is TGTGCCAGCAGTCCTCTAGCGGGAAAGTCGGAGACCCAGTACTTC. Its translation: CASSPLAGKSETQYF.

This chain joins TRBV9 and TRBJ2-3, with D possibly TRBD1 on 7 matching bases. The V gene lost 0 bases and the J gene lost 5 bases, with 19 bases spanning the gap. Germline CDR1 SGDLS, CDR2 YYNGEE. The CDR3 covers 17 residues. This CDR3 is CASSVGGGGTVGDTQYF. The CDR3 bases are TGTGCCAGCAGCGTAGGAGGAGGAGGGACAGTGGGAGATACGCAGTATTTT.

This clone was seen a handful of times. The CDR3 DNA reads TGTGCCAGCAGAGTCCGGGACAGGATCCTGAACACTGAAGCTTTCTTT. Amino acids: CASRVRDRILNTEAFF. The rearrangement joins TRBV2 to TRBJ1-1, with TRBD1 matching 8 bases. The CDR3 is made up of 16 amino acids. V lost 6 bases and J lost 0; bases outside the gene matches: 9. The germline V gene encodes CDR1 SNHLY and CDR2 FYNNEI.

By its share, this clone is medium-sized. Written as DNA, the CDR3 is TGTGCCAGCCGTCTGGGGACTAGCGGGAGGGTGGAGACCCAGTACTTC. It encodes CASRLGTSGRVETQYF. V gene TRBV6-6 combines with J gene TRBJ2-5, with TRBD2 matching over 16 bases. Trimming removed 8 bases from V and 5 bases from J; junction bases left unmatched: 8. Germline lookup yields CDR1 MNHNY and CDR2 SVGAGI (reference sequence). The CDR3 consists of 16 residues.

The chain employs TRBV5-4 and TRBJ2-7; perhaps TRBD2 as D (6 bases). CDR1 is SGHNT, CDR2 YYREEE, per germline (reference sequence). The CDR3 is 13 residues long. The V gene lost 4 bases and the J gene lost 7 bases, with 15 bases spanning the gap. The CDR3 DNA reads TGTGCCAGCAGCCCGGGACTGGGTGGGGAGCAGTACTTC. This gives the protein CASSPGLGGEQYF.

The chain links TRBV10-3 to TRBJ2-2; TRBD2 aligns across 11 bases. Germline V gene data show CDR1 as ENHRY and CDR2 as SYGVKD. The CDR3 covers 16 residues. The V and J ends lost 3 bases and 5 bases, in that order; junction bases with no gene match: 5. In nucleotides, the CDR3 is TGTGCCATCAGTGAAGTGACTAGCGGGAAAACCGGGGAGCTGTTTTTT. It translates to CAISEVTSGKTGELFF.

In its sample, this clone was seen once. The genes are TRBV11-3 and TRBJ2-7; 10 bases match TRBD2. Looked up from germline, CDR1 is SGHNT and CDR2 is YENEEA. The CDR3 covers 16 residues. Germline trimming cut 2 bases from V and 3 bases from J; bases unmatched to any gene: 7. DNA for the CDR3: TGTGCCAGCAGCTTAATCCTAGCGGGAGAATTCTACGAGCAGTACTTC. It translates to CASSLILAGEFYEQYF.

This chain links TRBV9 with TRBJ2-7; D perhaps matches TRBD2 (6 bases). The germline V gene encodes CDR1 SGDLS and CDR2 YYNGEE. The CDR3 is 14 amino acids. Trimming shortened V by 3 bases and J by 6 bases, and 16 bases separated the two germline ends. CDR3 loop: CASSAYGQGGEQYF. The CDR3 DNA reads TGTGCCAGCAGCGCCTATGGCCAGGGAGGCGAGCAGTACTTC.

The rearrangement joins TRBV6-6 to TRBJ2-7, with a possible D match to TRBD1 (5 bases). V dropped 8 bases and J dropped 0 bases, with 8 bases sitting between them. Looked up from germline, CDR1 is MNHNY and CDR2 is SVGAGI (reference sequence). This CDR3 comprises 12 residues. The CDR3 protein is CASQGSSYEQYF. The CDR3 nucleotides read TGTGCCAGCCAGGGAAGCTCCTACGAGCAGTACTTC.

This clone was observed once. The gene calls are TRBV9 and TRBJ2-2; D gene ambiguous. Trimming took 3 bases from V and 5 from J, leaving 17 bases between them. This CDR3 region has 16 residues. Germline V gene data show CDR1 as SGDLS and CDR2 as YYNGEE. The CDR3 here is CASSGHGRSGTGELFF. The DNA of the CDR3 is TGTGCCAGCAGCGGTCACGGCCGGAGTGGGACCGGGGAGCTGTTTTTT.

Only one count was recorded for this clone. This rearrangement joins TRBV5-8 to TRBJ1-6, with unresolved D. The CDR3 extends over 13 amino acids. The V end was cut by 2 bases, the J end by 5 bases, with 5 bases between. From germline, CDR1 is SGHTS and CDR2 YDEGEE. This CDR3 reads CASSLQHNSPLHF. The CDR3 coding sequence is TGTGCCAGCAGCTTACAGCATAATTCACCCCTCCACTTT.

V gene TRBV12-5 combines with J gene TRBJ2-1, with D possibly being TRBD2 (5 bases). The germline V gene encodes CDR1 LGHNT and CDR2 FRNRAP. V was shortened by 7 bases and J by 4 bases, with 8 bases between the two germline ends. The CDR3 contains 12 residues. The CDR3 sequence: CASERTYNEQFF. The CDR3 DNA is TGTGCTAGTGAGCGGACTTACAATGAGCAGTTCTTC.

The chain has TRBV15 and TRBJ2-3, with 8 bases that match TRBD1. The ends lost 0 bases at V and 2 bases at J; junction bases unmatched: 7. This CDR3 is built from 17 residues. Germline CDR1 reads LNHNV; CDR2 reads YYDKDF (reference sequence). The DNA of the CDR3 is TGTGCCACCAGCAGAGATCAGGACAGGGTGTACACAGATACGCAGTATTTT. Translation gives CATSRDQDRVYTDTQYF. The whole variable domain, filled in from reference TRBV15 and TRBJ2-3, reads DAMVIQNPRYQVTQFGKPVTLSCSQTLNHNVMYWYQQKSSQAPKLLFHYYDKDFNNEADTPDNFQSRRPNTSFCFLDIRSPGLGDTAMYLCATSRDQDRVYTDTQYFGPGTRLTVL.

This chain links TRBV29-1 with TRBJ1-1; maybe TRBD1 (5 bases). Per germline, CDR1 SQVTM and CDR2 ANQGSEA. Trimming took off 4 bases at V and 2 bases at J, with 8 bases between the two ends. The CDR3 contains 12 residues. This CDR3 reads CSVAQGNTEAFF. In DNA form, the CDR3 reads TGCAGCGTTGCTCAGGGTAACACTGAAGCTTTCTTT.

This chain links TRBV5-6 with TRBJ2-7; 7 bases align to TRBD2. This CDR3 is built from 16 residues. Germline assignment: CDR1 SGHDT and CDR2 YYEEEE. J was trimmed by 5 bases and V by 0 bases; bases with no gene match: 11. The CDR3 here is CASSLGAGEGMHEQYF. The CDR3 DNA follows: TGTGCCAGCAGCTTGGGGGCGGGGGAGGGAATGCACGAGCAGTACTTC. The full variable domain, completed using reference TRBV5-6 and TRBJ2-7, is DAGVTQSPTHLIKTRGQQVTLRCSPKSGHDTVSWYQQALGQGPQFIFQYYEEEERQRGNFPDRFSGHQFPNYSSELNVNALLLGDSALYLCASSLGAGEGMHEQYFGPGTRLTVT.

This chain connects TRBV20-1 to TRBJ1-1, with D possibly TRBD1 on 5 matching bases. The CDR3 covers 11 residues. In germline, CDR1 is DFQATT, CDR2 SNEGSKA (reference sequence). Trimming removed 1 base from V and 7 bases from J, with 7 bases in between. Here the CDR3 DNA reads TGCAGTGCTAGAGGACAGCTTGAAGCTTTCTTT. This translates into CSARGQLEAFF.

This chain joins TRBV7-8 and TRBJ2-1, with 7 nucleotides matching TRBD2. The V gene's germline CDR1 is SGHVS and CDR2 FQNEAQ. V shed 6 bases, J shed 6 bases, and the junction held 14 bases outside the gene matches. There are 16 residues in the CDR3. DNA for the CDR3: TGTGCCAGCAGTCCCAGCGGGGAGTGGTGGGGCAATGAGCAGTTCTTC. Its translation is CASSPSGEWWGNEQFF.

The chain couples TRBV6-5 to TRBJ2-3, with 7 bases fitting TRBD2. J was trimmed by 3 bases and V by 4 bases; bases with no gene match: 4. Germline values: CDR1 MNHEY, CDR2 SVGAGI. The CDR3 sequence is 14 residues long. CDR3 in amino acids: CASSFRDYTDTQYF. DNA for the CDR3: TGTGCCAGCAGTTTCCGGGACTATACAGATACGCAGTATTTT.

The chain has TRBV4-2 and TRBJ2-1, with 11 positions matching TRBD1. The CDR3 totals 15 residues. Germline V CDR1 and CDR2: LGHNA, YNFKEQ. With 1 base clipped from V and 5 bases from J, the junction kept 1 base outside the gene matches. Here the CDR3 DNA reads TGTGCCAGCAGCCAAGCGGGACAGGGGGACAATGAGCAGTTCTTC. This encodes CASSQAGQGDNEQFF.

This clone was observed a single time. This sequence joins TRBV6-5 and TRBJ1-6, with TRBD1 identical over 7 bases. CDR3 length: 14 residues. J was trimmed by 7 bases and V by 6 bases; bases with no gene match: 6. Germline V gene sequence: CDR1 MNHEY, CDR2 SVGAGI. The CDR3 DNA is TGTGCCAGCAGCCTCACAGGGGACAATTCACCCCTCCACTTT. Amino acids: CASSLTGDNSPLHF.

The chain has TRBV19 and TRBJ1-1; 7 bases map to TRBD1. The V gene's germline CDR1 is LNHDA and CDR2 SQIVND (reference sequence). The junction had 12 bases not matched to a gene; V was cut back by 5 bases and J by 6 bases. The CDR3 is made up of 15 amino acids. The CDR3 here is CASSPGQARIPEAFF. The CDR3 DNA reads TGTGCCAGTAGTCCCGGACAGGCCCGGATCCCTGAAGCTTTCTTT. The full variable domain, its missing parts supplied by reference TRBV19 and TRBJ1-1, is DGGITQSPKYLFRKEGQNVTLSCEQNLNHDAMYWYRQDPGQGLRLIYYSQIVNDFQKGDIAEGYSVSREKKESFPLTVTSAQKNPTAFYLCASSPGQARIPEAFFGQGTRLTVV.

On this clone itself: Other DNA sequences within the sample encode an identical CDR3. The chain has TRBV29-1 and TRBJ1-5; possible D gene TRBD1, 5 bases. CDR1 and CDR2 from the germline V gene are SQVTM and ANQGSEA. The CDR3 is 12 amino acids. Deletions cut 4 bases from V and 1 base from J, with 5 bases between. CDR3 sequence (DNA): TGCAGCGTTGGACAGAGCAATCAGCCCCAGCATTTT. This sequence encodes CSVGQSNQPQHF.